This T cell receptor (beta chain) was identified during a study of vaccination effects on CD4 cells after COVID-19. Study background: After expansion with viral peptide pools in the ViraFEST assay, antigen-specific CD4+ T cells were sequenced.

Trimming shortened V by 8 bases and J by 8 bases, and 28 bases separated the two germline ends. This CDR3 has 18 amino acids. Germline lookup yields CDR1 MNHEY and CDR2 SMNVEV (reference sequence). Here immunoSEQ multiplex PCR was the method, and the copy in TCRdb shows in-frame clones only, minus some. There are around 25,000 clones in the sample; nearly 75% occur only once, and 9.5% to 11% lies in the top ten. The culture ran for nine to ten days, and then CD4+ T cells were isolated. Nucleocapsid antibodies were negative in the vaccine recipients, who had never had SARS-CoV-2 infection. Each culture had half its medium swapped for IL-2 medium on days 3 and 7. Concerning this clone: The antigen is unknown.

V gene TRBV27 combines with J gene TRBJ1-6; D call uncertain. The source material was CD4+ T cells from PBMCs cultured without peptide, sampled before COVID-19 vaccination. This sequence was found in a human donor who received a COVID-19 vaccine. The CDR3 nucleotides are TGTGCCAGCCCTAACCCTCCTATCTCGGAGGACCCTTATTCACCCCTCCACTTT. It specifies CASPNPPISEDPYSPLHF.